Here is one T cell receptor (beta chain) with its context. Methods used by the authors: Reference gene primers were amplified, and this amplification served to estimate nucleated cell counts. This table comes from immunoSEQ multiplex PCR, and its TCRdb copy is limited to in-frame clones, with some not included. Clone size and the V and J calls come from that table; the DNA yielded D and trimming. The sample includes 180,000 or so clones, roughly 86% seen only once; the top ten take 7.5% to 8%. The source of the sample is a study of blood T cell repertoires in COVID-19. The trim removed 3 bases at V and 3 bases at J, leaving 8 bases unmatched. The length of the CDR3 is 16 residues. The germline gives CDR1 MNHEY, CDR2 SMNVEV (reference sequence).

The sequence came from a man in his forties who had recovered from COVID-19. Sequencing used peripheral blood. This sequence joins TRBV27 and TRBJ2-7, with 10 bases that match TRBD2. CDR3 amino acids: CASSFIGLAANYEQYF. Here the CDR3 DNA reads TGTGCCAGCAGTTTCATCGGACTAGCGGCCAACTACGAGCAGTACTTC.